The 21 T cell receptor beta chains in this list originate from one sample, sequenced in a study of molecular identifiers for immune sequencing clone quantification. TCRdb reprocessed the PCR reads via MiXCR and lists one record per CDR3 protein. The sample lists approximately 320,000 distinct CDR3 sequences, roughly a quarter occurring once. Specimen: naive CD8+ T cells from blood, with Jurkat cell RNA spiked in. Stated subset: FACS-sorted CD8+CD4-CCR7+CD45RA+ naive T cells. The receptors were sampled from a human donor in good health. Some libraries in this study had Jurkat cell RNA spiked in.

A remark on this clonotype: No conserved phenylalanine or tryptophan is present at the end of the CDR3, so a read error is the likely explanation. The chain carries TRBV19 and TRBJ2-7; D gene unclear. Trimming removed 3 bases from V and 2 bases from J, with 11 bases in between. The CDR3 runs 14 residues. Germline V CDR1 and CDR2: LNHDA, SQIVND (reference sequence). The CDR3 region is CASSITPLTYEQYL. CDR3 bases: TGTGCCAGTAGTATTACACCGTTGACCTACGAGCAGTACCTC.

Regarding this clonotype: A much bigger clone sits one base away, suggesting this may be a read error. The chain has TRBV5-3 and TRBJ2-7, with D perhaps matching TRBD2 (5 bases). TRBV5-3 falls under the ORF class, with uncertain function. Trimming removed 8 bases at V and 0 bases at J, with 18 bases between. The CDR3 spans 15 residues. The CDR3 coding sequence is TGTGCCAGCAGCCTGTCGAGGGAAAGCTCCTACGAGCAGTACTTC. Protein product: CASSLSRESSYEQYF.

V usage is TRBV3-1 and J usage is TRBJ2-5; 8 bases are shared with TRBD1. Germline V gives CDR1 LGHDT, CDR2 YNNKEL (reference sequence). V lost 7 bases and J lost 2; bases outside the gene matches: 9. This CDR3 spans 15 amino acids. The CDR3 region has the DNA TGTGCCAGCAACCACCACACAGGGGGGCAAGAGACCCAGTACTTC. It encodes CASNHHTGGQETQYF.

This clonotype turned up a few times. The gene calls are TRBV19 and TRBJ2-2; 9 nucleotides match TRBD1. Germline values: CDR1 LNHDA, CDR2 SQIVND (reference sequence). The V and J ends lost 7 bases and 4 bases, in that order; junction bases with no gene match: 10. The CDR3 has 16 residues. DNA for the CDR3: TGTGCCAGTACCTCTTGGGGACAGGGTGGCACCGGGGAGCTGTTTTTT. This encodes CASTSWGQGGTGELFF.

The V call is TRBV12-3 or TRBV12-4, the J call TRBJ1-2; D is undetermined. The V gene lost 6 bases and the J gene lost 3 bases, with 11 bases spanning the gap. The CDR3 spans 13 residues. CDR3: CASRESADYGYTF. In nucleotides, the CDR3 is TGTGCCAGCAGGGAGTCAGCGGACTATGGCTACACCTTC.

This clonotype was counted at least ten times. This sequence joins TRBV2 and TRBJ2-5, with a possible D match to TRBD2 (6 bases). Germline V CDR1 and CDR2: SNHLY, FYNNEI. V lost 10 bases to trimming and J lost 2 bases, with 17 bases between them. There are 14 residues in the CDR3. CDR3 sequence (DNA): TGTGCCACCTACTACGGGGGTCAGCAAGAGACCCAGTACTTC. Its translation is CATYYGGQQETQYF.

There are many counts of this clonotype. This rearrangement joins TRBV12-3 or TRBV12-4 to TRBJ1-4, with TRBD1 identical over 7 bases. The J segment lost 8 bases and the V segment lost 4 bases, leaving 10 bases of the junction unmatched. The CDR3 covers 15 residues. The CDR3 protein is CASSSDRDSQEKLFF. For the CDR3, the DNA is TGTGCCAGCAGTTCTGATCGGGACAGTCAGGAAAAACTGTTTTTT.

Points on this clonotype: This may arise from a read error, as a much more abundant clone is one base away. V gene TRBV4-3 combines with J gene TRBJ1-5; the D is unclear. The CDR3 has 16 residues. V lost 1 base to trimming and J lost 0 bases, with 10 bases between them. Germline CDR1 LGHNA, CDR2 YSLEER. As DNA, the CDR3 is TGCGCCAGCAGCCAAGGTTATCAAACTAGCAATCAGCCCCAGCATTTT. Its translation is CASSQGYQTSNQPQHF.

This clonotype occurred a few times. At one of its ends the junction is not consistent with the germline gene, which may arise from a read error. This rearrangement joins TRBV4-1 to TRBJ2-3; D is perhaps TRBD1 (5 bases). Germline CDR1 reads MGHRA; CDR2 reads YSYEKL. The CDR3 runs 16 residues. Here the CDR3 DNA reads TGCGCCAGCAGTCAAGGACGGTGGGGCGAGACAGATACGCAGTATTTT. Its protein product is CASSQGRWGETDTQYF.

This clonotype showed up just a few times. The V gene is TRBV14, the J gene TRBJ2-7; D may be TRBD1 or TRBD2 (5 bases each). CDR3 length equals 13 residues. Germline loops: CDR1 SGHDN, CDR2 FVKESK. Deletions cut 5 bases from V and 3 bases from J, with 11 bases between. The CDR3 here is CASSDRDGYEQYF. Here the CDR3 DNA reads TGTGCCAGCAGCGACCGGGACGGCTACGAGCAGTACTTC.

Comments on this clonotype: A read error may explain this, as a much larger clone is one base away. V is TRBV7-9 and J is TRBJ2-2; D possibly matches TRBD1 or TRBD2 (5 bases each). Germline lookup yields CDR1 SEHNR and CDR2 FQNEAQ (reference sequence). This CDR3 spans 17 amino acids. CDR3 coding DNA: TGTGCCAGCAGCTTAGGGGGGTCCCCATCGAACCCCGGGGAGCTGTTTTTT. Protein: CASSLGGSPSNPGELFF. Drawing the rest from reference TRBV7-9 and TRBJ2-2, the complete variable domain is DTGVSQNPRHKITKRGQNVTFRCDPISEHNRLYWYRQTLGQGPEFLTYFQNEAQLEKSRLLSDRFSAERPKGSFSTLEIQRTEQGDSAMYLCASSLGGSPSNPGELFFGEGSRLTVL.

This clonotype was seen many times. This chain joins TRBV6-5 and TRBJ2-7; D is undetermined. Germline assignment: CDR1 MNHEY and CDR2 SVGAGI. Trimming shortened V by 5 bases and J by 1 base, and 9 bases separated the two germline ends. This CDR3 region has 13 residues. This chain's CDR3 is CASSQDGSYEQYF. As DNA, the CDR3 is TGTGCCAGCAGTCAGGACGGATCCTACGAGCAGTACTTC.

V is TRBV15 and J is TRBJ1-5; D ambiguous. CDR3 length equals 16 residues. Trimming took 2 bases from V and 0 from J, leaving 11 bases between them. Germline V gene lookup returns CDR1 LNHNV and CDR2 YYDKDF (reference sequence). DNA of the CDR3: TGTGCCACCAGCAGACCGCCTCATAATAGCAATCAGCCCCAGCATTTT. It translates to CATSRPPHNSNQPQHF.

In this sample, this clonotype turned up many times. The chain employs TRBV7-8 and TRBJ2-5, with 8 bases matching TRBD2. Losses at the gene ends were 0 bases for V and 4 bases for J; bases not matched to a gene: 7. The germline gives CDR1 SGHVS, CDR2 FQNEAQ. The CDR3 runs to 16 residues. For the CDR3, the DNA is TGTGCCAGCAGCTTAGCTGTTAGCGGGGTTCGAGAGACCCAGTACTTC. It codes for CASSLAVSGVRETQYF.

Worth noting for this clonotype: At one of its ends the junction is not consistent with the germline gene, which may arise from a read error. The chain joins TRBV10-3 to TRBJ2-1, with 7 bases that match TRBD2. This CDR3 spans 14 amino acids. Germline loops: CDR1 ENHRY, CDR2 SYGVKD. The CDR3 DNA is TGTGCCATCAGCGGGGGGTCCCTACGCGATGAGCGGTTCTTC. Its protein is CAISGGSLRDERFF.

This clonotype came up many times. The rearrangement links TRBV7-9 to TRBJ2-2; TRBD2 matches 8 bases. The CDR3 is 17 amino acids. Germline CDR1 reads SEHNR; CDR2 reads FQNEAQ (reference sequence). Unmatched junction bases numbered 13, after V lost 5 bases and J lost 5 bases. The CDR3 bases are TGTGCCAGCAGCCTTGGACTATCGGGAGGGCCGACCGGGGAGCTGTTTTTT. This encodes CASSLGLSGGPTGELFF. The complete variable domain, with remaining parts taken from reference TRBV7-9 and TRBJ2-2, reads DTGVSQNPRHKITKRGQNVTFRCDPISEHNRLYWYRQTLGQGPEFLTYFQNEAQLEKSRLLSDRFSAERPKGSFSTLEIQRTEQGDSAMYLCASSLGLSGGPTGELFFGEGSRLTVL.

This clonotype was counted many times. The V gene is TRBV12-3 or TRBV12-4, the J gene TRBJ2-5; 7 nucleotides align to TRBD1. The CDR3 is made up of 15 amino acids. The V gene end was trimmed by 1 base and the J gene end by 2 bases; junction bases not matched to a gene: 4. CDR3 in DNA: TGTGCCAGCAGTTTAGAGAGGGGGCAGCAAGAGACCCAGTACTTC. Amino acids: CASSLERGQQETQYF.

Concerning this clonotype: A much larger clone differs by one base, so this may be a read error. This rearrangement joins TRBV7-9 to TRBJ2-3, with 7 bases lining up with TRBD2. The CDR3 spans 16 residues. V dropped 4 bases and J dropped 0; count of bases not matched to a gene: 7. Germline V gene sequence: CDR1 SEHNR, CDR2 FQNEAQ (reference sequence). The CDR3 here is CASSSTGGSSTDTQYF. The CDR3 DNA reads TGTGCCAGCAGCTCGACTGGCGGGAGTAGCACAGATACGCAGTATTTT.

This clonotype came up many times. The chain employs TRBV19 and TRBJ2-7; D is unresolved. The length of the CDR3 is 12 residues. Looked up from germline, CDR1 is LNHDA and CDR2 is SQIVND (reference sequence). V was pared by 5 bases and J by 3 bases, with 8 bases between. DNA for the CDR3: TGTGCCAGTAGTCCCGATTTCTACGAGCAGTACTTC. Protein: CASSPDFYEQYF.

This clonotype came up a few times. The chain combines TRBV24-1 with TRBJ2-1; D call uncertain. This CDR3 spans 9 amino acids. The V end was cut by 9 bases, the J end by 8 bases, with 4 bases between. Germline assignment: CDR1 KGHDR and CDR2 SFDVKD. In nucleotides, the CDR3 is TGTGCCACCCCCGATGAGCAGTTCTTC. Protein sequence: CATPDEQFF.

This clonotype was picked up a small number of times. The rearrangement links TRBV7-2 to TRBJ2-3, with D tentatively TRBD2 (6 bases). The germline gives CDR1 SGHTA, CDR2 FQGNSA. V was pared by 0 bases and J by 7 bases, with 17 bases between. The CDR3 sequence is 16 residues long. The CDR3 DNA reads as TGTGCCAGCAGCTTAGCGCGGGACTTACTCGGTAATACGCAGTATTTT. Encoded protein: CASSLARDLLGNTQYF.